The 32 T cell receptor beta chains below were found in one sample sequenced in a study of beta chain features in type 1 diabetes. Sequencing targeted expressed TCRB transcripts, as all isolated RNA had been reverse transcribed. Profiled with immunoSEQ multiplex PCR; TCRdb holds only in-frame clones, not every one. The table shows 680,000 or so clones, with about 14% occurring only once. The sequenced material came from naive CD4+ T cells from blood. All receptors derive from a man aged 18 to 29 in good health.

V and J are TRBV27 and TRBJ1-5; D might be TRBD1 (6 bases). V was trimmed by 8 bases and J by 4 bases, leaving 18 bases between them. Germline assignment: CDR1 MNHEY and CDR2 SMNVEV (reference sequence). The length of the CDR3 is 15 residues. The CDR3 region has the DNA TGTGCCAGCTCCCTGAACAGGGAGGTAAATCAGCCCCAGCATTTT. It yields the protein CASSLNREVNQPQHF.

This chain uses TRBV30 with TRBJ2-5; D unclear. The J call is doubtful: the DNA matches TRBJ2-7 better. Germline-derived CDR1 and CDR2 are GTSNPN and SVGIG (reference sequence). The length of the CDR3 is 12 residues. CDR3 in amino acids: CAWTFDSYEQYF. DNA of the CDR3: TGTGCCTGGACCTTTGACTCCTACGAGCAGTACTTC.

There are a few counts of this clone. The chain combines TRBV12-5 with TRBJ2-2, with TRBD1 matching over 7 bases. After removal of 8 bases from V and 2 bases from J, the junction contained 8 bases not matched to a gene. Germline V gene sequence: CDR1 LGHNT, CDR2 FRNRAP. The CDR3 loop spans 15 amino acids. Written as DNA, the CDR3 is TGTGCTAGTAAAGCGCAGGGGGTCAACACCGGGGAGCTGTTTTTT. Protein: CASKAQGVNTGELFF.

The CDR3 DNA reads as TGTGCCAGCAGTACAGGGTCGACTGGCTACACCTTC. Residues: CASSTGSTGYTF. The V call is TRBV28, the J call TRBJ1-2; D may be TRBD1 (6 bases). V gave up 5 bases and J gave up 7 bases, with 11 bases separating them. Per the germline V gene, CDR1 is MDHEN and CDR2 is SYDVKM. This CDR3 is built from 12 residues.

This clone was seen a few times. The rearrangement joins TRBV6-6 to TRBJ1-2, with D possibly being TRBD1 (5 bases). Germline CDR1 MNHNY, CDR2 SVGAGI (reference sequence). The CDR3 loop spans 15 amino acids. Between the trimmed V and J ends, which lost 0 bases and 2 bases, there was a span of 10 bases. As DNA, the CDR3 is TGTGCCAGCAGTTACTCTGGCAGGGACAACTATGGCTACACCTTC. This translates into CASSYSGRDNYGYTF.

This clone came up a few times. V gene TRBV2 combines with J gene TRBJ2-7; D ambiguous. CDR1 is SNHLY and CDR2 is FYNNEI in the germline V gene. Trimming shortened V by 8 bases and J by 1 base, and 12 bases separated the two germline ends. The CDR3 spans 13 residues. CDR3 sequence (DNA): TGTGCCAGCGGAGCTGAACTTTCCTACGAGCAGTACTTC. As protein: CASGAELSYEQYF.

This clone was seen more than once but under ten times. The chain uses TRBV5-4 and TRBJ2-1, with TRBD2 matching 8 bases. Germline V gene sequence: CDR1 SGHNT, CDR2 YYREEE (reference sequence). V dropped 6 bases and J dropped 0; count of bases not matched to a gene: 2. This CDR3 comprises 14 residues. CDR3 in amino acids: CASITSGSYNEQFF. The CDR3, as DNA: TGTGCCAGCATCACTAGCGGCTCCTACAATGAGCAGTTCTTC.

J is TRBJ1-5 and V is TRBV7-9; D is perhaps TRBD1 (5 bases). The CDR3 sequence is 16 residues long. Germline-derived CDR1 and CDR2 are SEHNR and FQNEAQ (reference sequence). Trimming shortened V by 0 bases and J by 4 bases, and 13 bases separated the two germline ends. The CDR3 DNA reads as TGTGCCAGCAGCTTAGCTGGGTCAGGGCCTAATCAGCCCCAGCATTTT. Its protein product is CASSLAGSGPNQPQHF.

The chain joins TRBV7-9 to TRBJ1-1; unclear D gene. This CDR3 region has 13 residues. The germline V and J ends were trimmed by 6 bases and 3 bases, with 11 bases remaining between them. CDR1 is SEHNR, CDR2 FQNEAQ, per germline (reference sequence). Written as DNA, the CDR3 is TGTGCCAGCAGTTCCACCTGGGACACTGAAGCTTTCTTT. Encoded protein: CASSSTWDTEAFF.

In its sample, this clone was seen a few times. V is TRBV27 and J is TRBJ2-5; TRBD1 matches 10 bases. After removal of 5 bases from V and 9 bases from J, the junction contained 9 bases not matched to a gene. The CDR3 contains 14 residues. Germline V gene lookup returns CDR1 MNHEY and CDR2 SMNVEV (reference sequence). DNA for the CDR3: TGTGCCAGCAGTCTCCCGGGACAGGGGATGGCCCAGTACTTC. Residues: CASSLPGQGMAQYF.

This clone has ten or more counts. The gene calls are TRBV7-2 and TRBJ2-3, with 8 positions matching TRBD2. Per germline, CDR1 SGHTA and CDR2 FQGNSA. The length of the CDR3 is 15 residues. V was clipped by 5 bases and J by 0 bases; unmatched bases: 4. CDR3 in DNA: TGTGCCAGCAGCCCAAGCGGGGGAAGCACAGATACGCAGTATTTT. Translation gives CASSPSGGSTDTQYF.

The chain employs TRBV5-5 and TRBJ1-2; D perhaps matches TRBD1 (6 bases). Germline assignment: CDR1 SGHKS and CDR2 YYEKEE (reference sequence). Trimming shortened V by 4 bases and J by 1 base, and 8 bases separated the two germline ends. The CDR3 is 13 residues long. The DNA of the CDR3 is TGTGCCAGCAGCCCGGACAGTAACTATGGCTACACCTTC. Protein product: CASSPDSNYGYTF.

This chain uses TRBV29-1 with TRBJ2-7; D is possibly TRBD1 (5 bases). V dropped 4 bases and J dropped 2 bases, with 12 bases sitting between them. CDR3 length: 13 amino acids. Germline lookup yields CDR1 SQVTM and CDR2 ANQGSEA. The CDR3 coding sequence is TGCAGCGTTGCGCCGCAGGGAACCTACGAGCAGTACTTC. This encodes CSVAPQGTYEQYF.

The chain combines TRBV2 with TRBJ2-7, with D uncertain. The CDR3 consists of 12 residues. Trimming removed 6 bases at V and 1 base at J, with 7 bases between. Looked up from germline, CDR1 is SNHLY and CDR2 is FYNNEI. The chain's CDR3 is CASRSGSYEQYF. For the CDR3, the DNA is TGTGCCAGCAGGAGTGGGTCCTACGAGCAGTACTTC.

This clone was observed a handful of times. The chain recombines TRBV5-1 with TRBJ2-7; D is possibly TRBD1 (5 bases). Germline V gene data show CDR1 as SGHRS and CDR2 as YFSETQ. The germline V and J ends were trimmed by 3 bases and 2 bases, with 15 bases remaining between them. This CDR3 region has 15 residues. DNA for the CDR3: TGCGCCAGCAGCTGGTACAGGAAGACCACCTACGAGCAGTACTTC. Amino acid sequence: CASSWYRKTTYEQYF.

The chain recombines TRBV6-5 with TRBJ1-1; no definite D call. This CDR3 has 13 residues. With 0 bases removed from V and 5 bases from J, the gap between germline ends came to 7 bases. Germline V CDR1 and CDR2: MNHEY, SVGAGI. CDR3 in DNA: TGTGCCAGCAGTTACTCGTTCAGGACTGAAGCTTTCTTT. Protein product: CASSYSFRTEAFF.

In this sample, this clone turned up a few times. The J gene is TRBJ1-3, the V gene TRBV7-2; 8 nucleotides align to TRBD1. The CDR3 consists of 16 residues. V gave up 5 bases and J gave up 4 bases; unmatched junction bases: 10. Germline CDR1 and CDR2: SGHTA and FQGNSA. The CDR3 here is CASSLNGQGPGNTIYF. The CDR3 coding sequence is TGTGCCAGCAGCCTTAATGGACAGGGCCCGGGAAACACCATATATTTT.

The chain has TRBV18 and TRBJ1-1; no reliable D call. V was cut by 1 base and J by 11 bases, with 14 bases left in between. The CDR3 is made up of 13 amino acids. CDR1 KGHSH and CDR2 LQKENI come from the germline V gene. CDR3 amino acids: CASSPLRERVAFF. The CDR3 region has the DNA TGTGCCAGCTCACCACTTAGGGAGCGGGTGGCTTTCTTT.

The CDR3 DNA follows: TGTGCCAGCAGCGGTAGACAGGGGTCAGGAAACACCATATATTTT. This gives the protein CASSGRQGSGNTIYF. The J gene is TRBJ1-3, the V gene TRBV7-2, with TRBD1 identical over 8 bases. Germline loops: CDR1 SGHTA, CDR2 FQGNSA. The trim removed 5 bases at V and 4 bases at J, leaving 7 bases unmatched. This CDR3 has 15 amino acids. Full variable domain (rest looked up from reference TRBV7-2 and TRBJ1-3): GAGVSQSPSNKVTEKGKDVELRCDPISGHTALYWYRQSLGQGLEFLIYFQGNSAPDKSGLPSDRFSAERTGGSVSTLTIQRTQQEDSAVYLCASSGRQGSGNTIYFGEGSWLTVV.

V usage is TRBV5-4 and J usage is TRBJ2-3; 12 bases agree with TRBD2. The CDR3 length is 16 residues. CDR1 is SGHNT, CDR2 YYREEE, per germline (reference sequence). J gave up 4 bases and V 3 bases, and 6 bases lay outside the gene matches. This CDR3 reads CASSSTSGSSSDTQYF. As DNA, the CDR3 is TGTGCCAGCAGCTCGACTAGCGGGAGTTCTTCAGATACGCAGTATTTT.

The V call is TRBV6-5, the J call TRBJ2-1; D gene unclear. Trimming left V 8 bases short and J 7 bases short, with 12 bases between. The CDR3 has 12 residues. Per the germline V gene, CDR1 is MNHEY and CDR2 is SVGAGI. In DNA, the CDR3 is TGTGCCAGCGGCCGTTTGCGGAATGAGCAGTTCTTC. Its protein is CASGRLRNEQFF.

The chain has TRBV6-8 and TRBJ2-3; maybe TRBD2 (6 bases). The germline V gene has CDR1 MNHGY and CDR2 SAAAGT. The CDR3 is made up of 15 amino acids. Trimming removed 2 bases at V and 5 bases at J, with 14 bases between. CDR3 loop: CASSYLARDLDTQYF. CDR3 DNA sequence: TGTGCCAGCAGTTACCTAGCGAGGGATTTAGATACGCAGTATTTT.

The chain uses TRBV5-4 and TRBJ2-7, with TRBD2 matching over 8 bases. The CDR3 runs 14 residues. Losses at the gene ends were 5 bases for V and 6 bases for J; bases not matched to a gene: 10. The germline V gene encodes CDR1 SGHNT and CDR2 YYREEE (reference sequence). This CDR3 is CASSSRDLAGEQYF. The CDR3 DNA is TGTGCCAGCAGTTCCCGGGATCTAGCGGGCGAGCAGTACTTC.

The rearrangement joins TRBV5-8 to TRBJ2-5; D gene uncertain. The germline V gene encodes CDR1 SGHTS and CDR2 YDEGEE. The CDR3 is 13 residues long. The ends were cut back, 5 bases at V and 2 bases at J, with 10 bases in the middle. This chain's CDR3 is CASSRGAQETQYF. The CDR3, as DNA: TGTGCCAGCAGTAGAGGAGCGCAAGAGACCCAGTACTTC.

V gene TRBV20-1 combines with J gene TRBJ1-5, with 8 bases aligning to TRBD1. This CDR3 comprises 11 residues. The germline CDR1 and CDR2 sequences are DFQATT and SNEGSKA (reference sequence). The CDR3 here is CRTGGNQPQHF. The CDR3 DNA follows: TGCAGGACAGGGGGCAATCAGCCCCAGCATTTT.

This clone occurred a few times. The V call is TRBV29-1, the J call TRBJ1-5, with D possibly TRBD1 on 5 matching bases. The CDR3 is made up of 13 amino acids. Trimming removed 5 bases from V and 0 bases from J, with 8 bases in between. Germline V lookup: CDR1 SQVTM, CDR2 ANQGSEA. This CDR3 reads CSVSQGSNQPQHF. The CDR3 coding sequence is TGCAGCGTTAGTCAGGGTAGCAATCAGCCCCAGCATTTT.

The V and J genes are TRBV7-2 and TRBJ2-3; D might be TRBD1 (6 bases). The CDR3 spans 15 residues. CDR1 is SGHTA, CDR2 FQGNSA, per germline. V shed 8 bases and J shed 6 bases, with 21 bases lying between them. In DNA, the CDR3 is TGTGCCAGCGGTCAATCCAGTAACAGGGTGGATACGCAGTATTTT. It encodes CASGQSSNRVDTQYF.

There are a few counts of this clone. This chain uses TRBV10-3 with TRBJ2-7; 7 bases match TRBD1. With 4 bases clipped from V and 7 bases from J, the junction kept 7 bases outside the gene matches. The CDR3 sequence is 13 residues long. The germline gives CDR1 ENHRY, CDR2 SYGVKD. This CDR3 reads CAISGQGLLEQYF. CDR3 bases: TGTGCCATCAGTGGACAGGGTTTGCTTGAGCAGTACTTC.

The gene calls are TRBV28 and TRBJ2-3; D call uncertain. Germline V CDR1 and CDR2: MDHEN, SYDVKM. Trimming left V 7 bases short and J 8 bases short, with 16 bases between. The length of the CDR3 is 13 residues. The CDR3, as DNA: TGTGCCAGCAAATGGTTGGGGATAAGTACGCAGTATTTT. This encodes CASKWLGISTQYF.

There are a few counts of this clone. This chain uses TRBV5-4 with TRBJ2-5; a weak D match, TRBD1 (6 bases). Germline V lookup: CDR1 SGHNT, CDR2 YYREEE (reference sequence). The CDR3 is 14 amino acids. Trimming cost V 4 bases and J 4 bases, with 14 bases left between them. CDR3 sequence: CASSPQGTPETQYF. The CDR3, as DNA: TGTGCCAGCAGCCCACAGGGAACCCCAGAGACCCAGTACTTC. Drawing the rest from reference TRBV5-4 and TRBJ2-5, the complete variable domain is ETGVTQSPTHLIKTRGQQVTLRCSSQSGHNTVSWYQQALGQGPQFIFQYYREEENGRGNFPPRFSGLQFPNYSSELNVNALELDDSALYLCASSPQGTPETQYFGPGTRLLVL.

This clone was seen only a few times. The sample holds other DNA sequences that translate to the same CDR3. The chain links TRBV6-5 to TRBJ1-2; 7 nucleotides agree with TRBD1. Germline CDR1 reads MNHEY; CDR2 reads SVGAGI. Trimming removed 5 bases from V and 4 bases from J; junction bases left unmatched: 1. The CDR3 length is 12 residues. Here the CDR3 DNA reads TGTGCCAGCAGTCGGGACAGCTATGGCTACACCTTC. It encodes CASSRDSYGYTF.

The chain has TRBV14 and TRBJ2-3; D is tentatively TRBD1 or TRBD2 (5 bases each). CDR3 length: 16 amino acids. The germline V gene encodes CDR1 SGHDN and CDR2 FVKESK. V was shortened by 2 bases and J by 0 bases, with 12 bases between the two germline ends. CDR3 region: CASSQKWWGSTDTQYF. The DNA of the CDR3 is TGTGCCAGCAGCCAAAAATGGTGGGGGAGCACAGATACGCAGTATTTT.